This TCR beta chain was obtained from a study of blood T cell repertoires in COVID-19. Study information: Italy, Spain and the United States were the sources of the convalescent and acute COVID-19 samples.

This CDR3 contains 16 residues. Trimming cost V 4 bases and J 4 bases, with 17 bases left between them. CDR1 SNHLY and CDR2 FYNNEI come from the germline V gene. Among Cohort 3 donors, those recovered had two negative PCRs, clearance, or symptom resolution. Original data processing: It was from reference gene primer amplification that nucleated cell counts were estimated. The repertoire was sequenced with immunoSEQ multiplex PCR; TCRdb's copy has only in-frame clones and lacks some. V and J calls plus clone size are reproduced from that table; the DNA served to infer D and trimming. The table has about 480,000 clones, 88% seen once.

This receptor was taken from a woman in her forties who had recovered from COVID-19. The source material was PBMCs or T cells enriched from blood (not recorded which). This rearrangement joins TRBV2 to TRBJ1-5, with D maybe TRBD1 (6 bases). CDR3 sequence (DNA): TGTGCCAGCAGTGGAGCAACAGGGATATCAAATCAGCCCCAGCATTTT. Translation: CASSGATGISNQPQHF.